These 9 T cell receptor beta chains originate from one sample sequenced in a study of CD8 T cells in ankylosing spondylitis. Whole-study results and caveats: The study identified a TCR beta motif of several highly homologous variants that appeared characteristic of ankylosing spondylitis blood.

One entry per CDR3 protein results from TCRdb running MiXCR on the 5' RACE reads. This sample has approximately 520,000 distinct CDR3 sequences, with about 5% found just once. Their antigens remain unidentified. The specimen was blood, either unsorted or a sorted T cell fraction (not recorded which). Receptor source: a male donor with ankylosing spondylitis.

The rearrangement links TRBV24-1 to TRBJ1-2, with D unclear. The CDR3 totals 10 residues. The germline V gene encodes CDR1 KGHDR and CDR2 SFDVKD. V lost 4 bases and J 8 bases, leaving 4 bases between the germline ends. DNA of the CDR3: TGTGCCACCAGTGAAGAAGGCTACACCTTC. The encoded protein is CATSEEGYTF.

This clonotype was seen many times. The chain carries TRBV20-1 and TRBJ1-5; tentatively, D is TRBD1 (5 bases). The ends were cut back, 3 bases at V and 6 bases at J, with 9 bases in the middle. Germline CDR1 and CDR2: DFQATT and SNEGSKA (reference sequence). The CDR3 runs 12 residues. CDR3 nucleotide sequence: TGCAGTGCTAGCGGCGGGGCTCAGCCCCAGCATTTT. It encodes CSASGGAQPQHF.

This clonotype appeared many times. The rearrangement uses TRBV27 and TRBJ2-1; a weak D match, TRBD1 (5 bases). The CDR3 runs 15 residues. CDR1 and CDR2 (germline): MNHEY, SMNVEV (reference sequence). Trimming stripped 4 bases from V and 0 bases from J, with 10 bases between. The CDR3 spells CASSSGQPSYNEQFF. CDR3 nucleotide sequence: TGTGCCAGCAGTTCAGGGCAACCCTCCTACAATGAGCAGTTCTTC.

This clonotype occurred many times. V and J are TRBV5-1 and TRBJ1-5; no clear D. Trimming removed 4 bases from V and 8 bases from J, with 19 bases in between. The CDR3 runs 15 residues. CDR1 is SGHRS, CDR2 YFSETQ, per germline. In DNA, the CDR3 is TGCGCCAGCAGCGATACCGGGTCTAGCGGGGAGCCCCAGCATTTT. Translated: CASSDTGSSGEPQHF.

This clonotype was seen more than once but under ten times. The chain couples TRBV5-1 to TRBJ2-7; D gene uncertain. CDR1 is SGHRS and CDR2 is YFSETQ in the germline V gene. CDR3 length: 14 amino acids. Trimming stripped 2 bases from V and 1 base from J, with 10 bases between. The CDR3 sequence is CASSFMVESYEQYF. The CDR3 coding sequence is TGCGCCAGCAGCTTTATGGTAGAGTCCTACGAGCAGTACTTC.

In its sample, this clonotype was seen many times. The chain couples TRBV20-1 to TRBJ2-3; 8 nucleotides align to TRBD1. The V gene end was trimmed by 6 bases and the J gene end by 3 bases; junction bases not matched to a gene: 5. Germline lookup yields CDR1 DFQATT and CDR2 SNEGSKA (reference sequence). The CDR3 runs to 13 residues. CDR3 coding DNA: TGCAGTGCAGAACGGACAGGGACAGATACGCAGTATTTT. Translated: CSAERTGTDTQYF.

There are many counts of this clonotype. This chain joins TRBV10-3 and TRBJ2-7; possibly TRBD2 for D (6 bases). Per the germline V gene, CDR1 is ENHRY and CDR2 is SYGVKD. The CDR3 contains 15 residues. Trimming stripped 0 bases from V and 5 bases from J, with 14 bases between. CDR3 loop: CAISESLTSRNEQYF. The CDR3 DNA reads TGTGCCATCAGTGAGTCCCTGACTAGTCGGAACGAGCAGTACTTC.

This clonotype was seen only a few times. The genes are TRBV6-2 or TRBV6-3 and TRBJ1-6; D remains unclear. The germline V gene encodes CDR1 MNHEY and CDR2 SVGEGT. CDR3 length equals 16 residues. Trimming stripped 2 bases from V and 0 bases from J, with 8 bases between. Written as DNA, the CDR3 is TGTGCCAGCAGTTACGCCGGACCCTCCTATAATTCACCCCTCCACTTT. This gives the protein CASSYAGPSYNSPLHF.

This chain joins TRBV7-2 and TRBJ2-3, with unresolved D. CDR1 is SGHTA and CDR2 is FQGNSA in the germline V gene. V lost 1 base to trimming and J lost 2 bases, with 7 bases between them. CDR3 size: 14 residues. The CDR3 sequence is CASSLVRPTDTQYF. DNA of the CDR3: TGTGCCAGCAGCTTAGTACGACCCACAGATACGCAGTATTTT. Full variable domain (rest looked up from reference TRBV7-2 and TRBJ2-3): GAGVSQSPSNKVTEKGKDVELRCDPISGHTALYWYRQSLGQGLEFLIYFQGNSAPDKSGLPSDRFSAERTGGSVSTLTIQRTQQEDSAVYLCASSLVRPTDTQYFGPGTRLTVL.